Given below is one TCR beta chain in context. This clone was seen a handful of times. There is no known antigen for this receptor. Base qualities are missing; no much larger clone stands one base away. Germline trimming: 0 bases from V, 5 bases from J; junction bases outside gene matches: 5. Inclusive of the bounding cysteine and phenylalanine, the CDR3 is 15 residues long. Just the 45-base CDR3 DNA is kept, in frame starting at base 1. CDR1 and CDR2 are read off the germline V gene as SGDLS and YYNGEE. The immunoSEQ Assay, a bias-controlled multiplex PCR, was used to amplify TCRbeta CDR3 regions from genomic DNA. In the source study's methods: Within the assay, amplification of reference gene primers was used to estimate how many nucleated cells each sample contained. To quantify the absolute abundance of each unique TCRbeta CDR3 rearrangement, sequence reads were collapsed and filtered. Productive Simpson clonality was computed per sample as the square root of Simpson's diversity index over productive rearrangements. The immuneACCESS repertoire file appears here via TCRdb, limited to in-frame rearrangements. These files lack a portion of the clones; in checked studies, under half of the deficit traces to unresolved V genes, and the cause of the others is not known. V, J and clone size derive from that table, while D and trimming were established from the DNA sequence. In this sample the table shows 45,000 to 60,000 clones, approximately 88% of which occur a single time. Roughly 2% of the sample comes from the top ten.

The sample belongs to a study of blood T cell repertoires in COVID-19 (TCRdb year 2020). About the full investigation: The collaborator samples originated in the United States, Italy and Spain and spanned the acute and convalescent phases of COVID-19. The material from the prospective study consisted of cDNA or gDNA derived from T cells, B-cell-depleted T cells, or PBMCs. The dataset comprised deeply sampled blood TCRbeta repertoires from subjects exposed to, actively infected with, or recovered from COVID-19. The repertoires were made available in a free public database intended to serve as a resource for research on the immune response to SARS-CoV-2. Samples were obtained from the ongoing ImmuneRACE study (first 160 participants) and from about 1,300 subjects provided by 6 global collaborators. Nearly every sample came with metadata listing a de-identified subject ID, COVID-19 status, age in years and sex. Where available, HLA class I and class II types were taken from metadata supplied by the sample provider and were not determined by assay-based typing.

What the authors observed across the whole study: The amount of clinical and demographic metadata varied by source and participant and was provided uncurated.

Each collaborating institution followed its own protocols to collect whole blood in K2EDTA tubes. Collaborator samples were shipped for TCRbeta analysis as frozen whole blood, isolated PBMCs, or DNA extracted from either sample type. The receptor chain draws on TRBV9 and TRBJ2-7; 10 junctional bases match TRBD1. The material sequenced was peripheral blood. The receptor was isolated from a human donor in a cohort sampled during active COVID-19. DNA sequence: TGTGCCAGCAGCGTAGCGGGACAGGGGCCGGACGAGCAGTACTTC. Its translation reads: CASSVAGQGPDEQYF. Here the CDR3 is joined to the reference TRBV9 and TRBJ2-7 genes, and the full variable domain is: DSGVTQTPKHLITATGQRVTLRCSPRSGDLSVYWYQQSLDQGLQFLIQYYNGEERAKGNILERFSAQQFPDLHSELNLSSLELGDSALYFCASSVAGQGPDEQYFGPGTRLTVT.